The source of this T cell receptor beta chain is a study of T cells after posttransplantation cyclophosphamide. Cyclophosphamide on days +3 and +4 followed busulfan-fludarabine conditioning and a marrow graft. V lost 5 bases, J lost 8 bases, and 2 bases stayed unmatched. The germline V gene has CDR1 GTSNPN and CDR2 SVGIG (reference sequence). CDR3 length equals 11 residues. This clone was detected only a few times. Its antigen is currently unknown. Whole-study results and caveats: Donor CD8+ memory clones often dominated recipient blood repertoires at later times.

The data were produced by immunoSEQ multiplex PCR, yet TCRdb's version contains in-frame clones alone and is incomplete. The data hold about 6,500 clones, with around 75% observed a single time. This clonotype was sampled from a male patient aged 30 to 39 who received an allogeneic stem cell transplant from a related donor, was CMV-positive, and had acute GVHD only. Some T cells here may be from the graft donor. This chain links TRBV30 with TRBJ1-2; 10 bases line up with TRBD1. The starting material was PBMCs, obtained about 1,500 days after allogeneic stem cell transplant with posttransplant cyclophosphamide. The DNA for the CDR3 is TGTGCCTGGGGACAGGGGGTAGGCTACACCTTC. Its translation: CAWGQGVGYTF.